The text below deals with one T cell receptor (beta chain). Antigen unknown. Trimming took off 4 bases at V and 4 bases at J, with 13 bases between the two ends. Germline CDR1 reads SQVTM; CDR2 reads ANQGSEA. This CDR3 region has 13 residues. The data stem from a study of T cell responses to AZD1222 COVID-19 vaccine. Study observations and caveats: A mostly white British donor set with more females was recruited, and clonal diversity was possibly underestimated. The study sampled repertoires only after the peak T cell response.

This table comes from immunoSEQ multiplex PCR, and its TCRdb copy is limited to in-frame clones, with some not included. Of about 140,000 clones listed, 90% to 95% are singletons. The V and J genes are TRBV29-1 and TRBJ1-2; D may be TRBD1 (6 bases). Specimen: peripheral blood, collected 28 days after the second AZD1222 dose. The sequence was obtained from an adult who received the AZD1222 COVID-19 vaccine. CDR3 amino acids: CSVATGISYGYTF. CDR3 nucleotides: TGCAGCGTTGCCACAGGGATCAGCTATGGCTACACCTTC. Together with reference TRBV29-1 and TRBJ1-2, the CDR3 gives the full variable domain: SAVISQKPSRDICQRGTSLTIQCQVDSQVTMMFWYRQQPGQSLTLIATANQGSEATYESGFVIDKFPISRPNLTFSTLTVSNMSPEDSSIYLCSVATGISYGYTFGSGTRLTVV.